This TCR beta chain was retrieved from a study of T cells after yellow fever vaccination. Findings of the study overall: Clonotypes found in both CD4 and CD8 compartments made up a small share.

For this clonotype: The antigen remains unidentified.

Germline V CDR1 and CDR2: SGHTA, FQGTGA. V shed 3 bases and J 2 bases; nucleotides not matched to a gene: 4. This CDR3 has 15 residues. TCRdb called the 5' RACE reads again in MiXCR, with one record for every CDR3 protein. The sample holds about 500,000 distinct CDR3 sequences, around a sixth seen once. V gene TRBV7-3 combines with J gene TRBJ2-3, with 8 bases identical to TRBD2. The sample in question was PBMCs, obtained 4 to 5 days after the first yellow fever vaccination. The TCR comes from a man aged 18 to 35 who received the YFV17D yellow fever vaccine. The CDR3 loop reads CASSFPGLDTDTQYF. Here the CDR3 DNA reads TGTGCCAGCAGCTTCCCGGGACTAGACACAGATACGCAGTATTTT.